A single sample gave rise to the 11 T cell receptor beta chains below, sequenced in a study of T-cell reconstitution after alpha-beta-depleted transplantation in children. Unique molecular identifiers tagged the TCRbeta library. TCRdb reprocessed the PCR reads with MiXCR, giving one entry per CDR3 protein. The sample comprises roughly 490,000 distinct CDR3 sequences, approximately 10% of which are singletons, and around 13% rests with the top ten. The sample was PBMCs, mostly from graft donor cells, taken 180 days after TCRalphabeta/CD19-depleted stem cell transplant. The receptors were sampled from a female patient aged 2-9 years who had a stem cell transplant for aplastic anemia, so the T cells may come from the graft donor.

This clonotype showed up many times. The V call is TRBV5-6, the J call TRBJ2-1, with a possible D match to TRBD1 (6 bases). CDR1 and CDR2 (germline): SGHDT, YYEEEE. This CDR3 has 15 amino acids. V was cut by 4 bases and J by 5 bases, with 16 bases left in between. As DNA, the CDR3 is TGTGCCAGCAGCGGGTACAGGGTGGTCAACAATGAGCAGTTCTTC. Translation: CASSGYRVVNNEQFF. The full variable domain, its missing parts supplied by reference TRBV5-6 and TRBJ2-1, is DAGVTQSPTHLIKTRGQQVTLRCSPKSGHDTVSWYQQALGQGPQFIFQYYEEEERQRGNFPDRFSGHQFPNYSSELNVNALLLGDSALYLCASSGYRVVNNEQFFGPGTRLTVL.

The gene calls are TRBV11-2 and TRBJ2-6; D is uncertain. Germline assignment: CDR1 SGHAT and CDR2 FQNNGV. The V end was cut by 1 base, the J end by 0 bases, with 16 bases between. The CDR3 contains 19 residues. The CDR3 here is CASSLGASYTRSGANVLTF. CDR3 coding DNA: TGTGCCAGCAGCTTAGGTGCCAGCTACACCCGCTCTGGGGCCAACGTCCTGACTTTC.

This chain joins TRBV7-9 and TRBJ2-7; 9 bases match TRBD2. Per the germline V gene, CDR1 is SEHNR and CDR2 is FQNEAQ (reference sequence). The J segment lost 0 bases and the V segment lost 5 bases, leaving 8 bases of the junction unmatched. The CDR3 totals 16 residues. CDR3 DNA: TGTGCCAGCAGCCCTCCGGTTAGCGGGAGCTCCTACGAGCAGTACGTC. This sequence encodes CASSPPVSGSSYEQYV.

The gene calls are TRBV7-9 and TRBJ2-1; the match to TRBD2 covers 9 bases. CDR1 SEHNR and CDR2 FQNEAQ come from the germline V gene (reference sequence). The length of the CDR3 is 15 residues. The V and J ends lost 4 bases and 4 bases, in that order; junction bases with no gene match: 5. The CDR3 protein is CASSSGSGRYNEQFF. The DNA of the CDR3 is TGTGCCAGCAGCTCAGGGAGCGGGAGGTACAATGAGCAGTTCTTC.

This clonotype was observed a few times. The V call is TRBV9, the J call TRBJ2-1, with D tentatively TRBD2 (5 bases). The CDR3 is made up of 15 amino acids. CDR1 is SGDLS, CDR2 YYNGEE, per germline. Trimming took off 4 bases at V and 3 bases at J, with 14 bases between the two ends. The CDR3 region has the DNA TGTGCCAGCAGCCCCTGGACTGGGTACTACAATGAGCAGTTCTTC. Residues: CASSPWTGYYNEQFF.

The chain is built from TRBV7-9 and TRBJ2-7; 8 nucleotides line up with TRBD2. Germline assignment: CDR1 SEHNR and CDR2 FQNEAQ (reference sequence). V was pared by 5 bases and J by 6 bases, with 12 bases of the junction left unmatched. This CDR3 region has 15 residues. CDR3 DNA: TGTGCCAGCAGCCTCACCGGGGGGGTCCAGGGCGAGCAGTACGTC. Its translation: CASSLTGGVQGEQYV.

The table lists this clonotype with a few counts. V is TRBV20-1 and J is TRBJ2-2; D is undetermined. The V end lost 4 bases, the J end lost 4 bases, and 7 bases lay between the germline ends. This CDR3 is built from 12 residues. Germline V gene lookup returns CDR1 DFQATT and CDR2 SNEGSKA (reference sequence). DNA for the CDR3: TGCAGTGCTACCTTACCCACCGGGGAGCTGTTTTTT. Its protein is CSATLPTGELFF.

The V gene is TRBV5-1, the J gene TRBJ2-1, with TRBD1 matching 12 bases. Unmatched junction bases numbered 3, after V lost 4 bases and J lost 1 base. This CDR3 is built from 16 residues. From germline, CDR1 is SGHRS and CDR2 YFSETQ. The CDR3 region is CASSMGQGASYNEQFF. CDR3 in DNA: TGCGCCAGCAGCATGGGACAGGGGGCATCCTACAATGAGCAGTTCTTC.

This clonotype turned up a few times. Here the CDR3 DNA reads TGTGCCAGCAGCTTAATTAGTTACGGTACGCAGTATTTT. Protein sequence: CASSLISYGTQYF. The chain employs TRBV7-2 and TRBJ2-3; D uncertain. The CDR3 is 13 residues long. The V gene lost 2 bases and the J gene lost 8 bases, with 11 bases spanning the gap. The germline V gene has CDR1 SGHTA and CDR2 FQGNSA.

The genes are TRBV5-1 and TRBJ1-4; TRBD1 matches at 8 bases. V lost 4 bases and J lost 11; bases outside the gene matches: 7. CDR1 and CDR2 from the germline V gene are SGHRS and YFSETQ. The CDR3 spans 13 residues. Here the CDR3 reads CASSLDRGEKLFF. The CDR3 nucleotides are TGCGCCAGCAGCCTCGACAGGGGCGAGAAACTGTTTTTT.

This clonotype has a handful of counts. V and J are TRBV12-3 or TRBV12-4 and TRBJ2-2; no firm D call. The CDR3 has 13 amino acids. V lost 3 bases and J lost 5, with 7 bases in between. CDR3 nucleotide sequence: TGTGCCAGCAGTTTCTGGGAAACCGGGGAGCTGTTTTTT. Residues: CASSFWETGELFF.